Below are 2 T cell receptor beta chains sequenced from a single sample in a study of monozygotic twins with inflammatory bowel disease. For each CDR3 protein, TCRdb gives one entry from its re-call of the 5' RACE reads, without DNA. Its listing shows approximately 390,000 distinct CDR3 sequences. The sequenced sample was blood. Receptor source: a human donor with ulcerative colitis or Crohn's disease, or a healthy co-twin of an affected twin (not recorded which).

The chain carries TRBV7-2 and TRBJ2-1; TCRdb's D call of TRBD2 is untestable without DNA. Germline assignment: CDR1 SGHTA and CDR2 FQGNSA. This CDR3 contains 16 residues. The CDR3: CASSLGGGVANNEQFF.

The rearrangement links TRBV12-3 or TRBV12-4 to TRBJ1-1. The CDR3 runs to 15 residues. CDR3 sequence: CASSLPRGLWTEAFF.